This TCR beta chain was obtained from a study of control samples from healthy donors and cancer patients. TCRdb's table, derived via immunoSEQ multiplex PCR, lists solely in-frame clones and lacks some. The sample has roughly 120,000 clones; 85% to 90% are singletons. This receptor was taken from a woman aged 45 to 65 with colorectal cancer. The sequenced material came from PBMCs.

The chain's CDR3 is CASSEAGLSYEQYF. Here the CDR3 DNA reads TGTGCCAGCAGTGAAGCGGGCCTGTCCTACGAGCAGTACTTC. The chain combines TRBV6-1 with TRBJ2-7; the D is unclear. The length of the CDR3 is 14 residues. Trimming shortened V by 0 bases and J by 1 base, and 7 bases separated the two germline ends. The germline V gene has CDR1 MNHNS and CDR2 SASEGT.